The 25 T cell receptor beta chains below all came from one sample that was sequenced in a study of identical twins. TCRdb ran MiXCR on the 5' RACE reads and lists one entry per CDR3 protein. The top ten clones hold more than 0.4% of a sample with just under 550,000 distinct CDR3 sequences, roughly 15% of them seen once. The data also belong to a second study, concerning yellow fever vaccine responses in identical twins.

The sequenced sample consisted of CD4+ T cells sorted from blood. These receptors originate from a woman aged 18-30 years in good health.

This clonotype showed up just a few times. This chain uses TRBV3-1 with TRBJ2-1, with D uncertain. V gave up 1 base and J gave up 7 bases, with 8 bases separating them. CDR3 length equals 13 residues. Germline lookup yields CDR1 LGHDT and CDR2 YNNKEL (reference sequence). As DNA, the CDR3 is TGTGCCAGCAGCCAAGGCATTGGGAATGAGCAGTTCTTC. Translated, it gives CASSQGIGNEQFF.

In this sample, this clonotype turned up a few times. V and J are TRBV10-2 and TRBJ2-2, with a weak D call TRBD2 (5 bases). CDR1 and CDR2 (germline): WSHSY, SAAADI. The CDR3 is 18 residues long. V lost 5 bases and J lost 4, with 23 bases in between. CDR3 DNA sequence: TGCGCCAGCAGTCCCGGACTTGGTGTCCCCCAGTTCACCGGGGAGCTGTTTTTT. This encodes CASSPGLGVPQFTGELFF.

This clonotype was detected a few times. This chain uses TRBV5-1 with TRBJ2-4; TRBD2 matches at 10 bases. Germline V gene sequence: CDR1 SGHRS, CDR2 YFSETQ. CDR3 length: 16 residues. J was trimmed by 7 bases and V by 4 bases; bases with no gene match: 11. The CDR3 DNA is TGCGCCAGCAGCCAAGGGGCTAGCGGGAGTGGGAACATTCAGTACTTC. This translates into CASSQGASGSGNIQYF.

The V call is TRBV20-1, the J call TRBJ2-5, with D possibly being TRBD2 (5 bases). Looked up from germline, CDR1 is DFQATT and CDR2 is SNEGSKA (reference sequence). Trimming removed 6 bases at V and 5 bases at J, with 19 bases between. The CDR3 totals 14 residues. CDR3 sequence reads: CSAPATGRGETQYF. Here the CDR3 DNA reads TGCAGTGCCCCCGCCACCGGGCGCGGGGAGACCCAGTACTTC.

This clonotype was detected only a few times. The gene calls are TRBV15 and TRBJ1-2; 9 nucleotides align to TRBD1. Germline CDR1 is LNHNV and CDR2 is YYDKDF (reference sequence). After removal of 4 bases from V and 4 bases from J, the junction contained 7 bases not matched to a gene. This CDR3 is built from 15 residues. The CDR3 loop is CATSTLDRGRYGYTF. The CDR3 bases are TGTGCCACCAGCACCCTGGACAGGGGCCGCTATGGCTACACCTTC.

CDR3 sequence (DNA): TGTGCCAGCAGCACTCAGGGTTCCTATAATTCACCCCTCCACTTT. This sequence encodes CASSTQGSYNSPLHF. The genes are TRBV9 and TRBJ1-6; D may be TRBD1 (5 bases). CDR1 is SGDLS and CDR2 is YYNGEE in the germline V gene. Trimming took 4 bases from V and 1 from J, leaving 9 bases between them. This CDR3 has 15 amino acids.

The J gene is TRBJ2-1, the V gene TRBV27, with TRBD2 matching over 13 bases. Germline CDR1 is MNHEY and CDR2 is SMNVEV (reference sequence). This CDR3 is built from 16 residues. The V and J ends lost 5 bases and 13 bases, in that order; junction bases with no gene match: 14. CDR3 sequence (DNA): TGTGCCAGCAGTCCCCGGACTAGCGGGGGCCGAGCGTTACAGTTCTTC. It specifies CASSPRTSGGRALQFF.

The chain joins TRBV2 to TRBJ2-1; 7 bases agree with TRBD2. Trimming at V came to 6 bases and at J to 7 bases, leaving 6 bases not matched to a gene. Germline-derived CDR1 and CDR2 are SNHLY and FYNNEI. The CDR3 loop spans 13 amino acids. CDR3 DNA: TGTGCCAGCAGAGGAGCGGGACTAAATGAGCAGTTCTTC. Protein product: CASRGAGLNEQFF.

There are a few counts of this clonotype. The chain is built from TRBV20-1 and TRBJ1-3; 8 bases align to TRBD1. The CDR3 is 13 amino acids. With 6 bases clipped from V and 3 bases from J, the junction kept 4 bases outside the gene matches. The germline V gene encodes CDR1 DFQATT and CDR2 SNEGSKA (reference sequence). The CDR3 is CSAKTGDGNTIYF. The CDR3 region has the DNA TGCAGTGCAAAGACAGGGGATGGAAACACCATATATTTT.

This clonotype has just a few counts. The DNA of the CDR3 is TGTGCCAGCAGTTTAAAGGGATCCCAAACTGAAGCTTTCTTT. It codes for CASSLKGSQTEAFF. The chain combines TRBV12-3 or TRBV12-4 with TRBJ1-1; no firm D call. This CDR3 has 14 residues. Trimming stripped 2 bases from V and 5 bases from J, with 12 bases between.

This clonotype occurred many times. The J gene is TRBJ2-2, the V gene TRBV12-3 or TRBV12-4; TRBD1 aligns across 12 bases. With V trimmed by 6 bases and J by 6 bases, 5 bases remained unmatched. The CDR3 covers 15 residues. The CDR3 nucleotides read TGTGCCAGCAGACCCGGGACAGGGGGCCCCGGGGAGCTGTTTTTT. This gives the protein CASRPGTGGPGELFF.

This clonotype has a handful of counts. V gene TRBV12-5 combines with J gene TRBJ2-1, with D maybe TRBD2 (5 bases). The V end lost 6 bases, the J end lost 2 bases, and 11 bases lay between the germline ends. Germline values: CDR1 LGHNT, CDR2 FRNRAP. This CDR3 has 14 residues. The CDR3 region is CASGPSPPYNEQFF. In nucleotides, the CDR3 is TGTGCTAGTGGCCCTAGCCCTCCCTACAATGAGCAGTTCTTC.

This clonotype was recorded a few times. The chain uses TRBV6-5 and TRBJ2-5; 8 positions agree with TRBD1. This CDR3 has 15 amino acids. Germline V gene data show CDR1 as MNHEY and CDR2 as SVGAGI. Unmatched junction bases numbered 8, after V lost 3 bases and J lost 5 bases. The CDR3 is CASSYGSGGWETQYF. The DNA of the CDR3 is TGTGCCAGCAGTTATGGATCAGGGGGCTGGGAGACCCAGTACTTC.

In this sample, this clonotype turned up a few times. The chain joins TRBV7-9 to TRBJ2-3, with D perhaps assigned TRBD1 or TRBD2 (5 bases each). The ends were cut back, 5 bases at V and 5 bases at J, with 17 bases in the middle. CDR3 length: 15 amino acids. Germline loops: CDR1 SEHNR, CDR2 FQNEAQ (reference sequence). CDR3 bases: TGTGCCAGCAGCGCCAACGGGGTGGGGGTAGATACGCAGTATTTT. Translated, it gives CASSANGVGVDTQYF. Full variable domain (missing parts from reference TRBV7-9 and TRBJ2-3): DTGVSQNPRHKITKRGQNVTFRCDPISEHNRLYWYRQTLGQGPEFLTYFQNEAQLEKSRLLSDRFSAERPKGSFSTLEIQRTEQGDSAMYLCASSANGVGVDTQYFGPGTRLTVL.

This clonotype was counted only a few times. The chain employs TRBV28 and TRBJ2-7; 9 positions agree with TRBD1. The length of the CDR3 is 15 residues. The germline V gene encodes CDR1 MDHEN and CDR2 SYDVKM. Germline trimming cut 5 bases from V and 5 bases from J; bases unmatched to any gene: 10. The CDR3 loop is CASSPLGTGKNEQYF. Here the CDR3 DNA reads TGTGCCAGCAGTCCCCTCGGGACAGGGAAAAACGAGCAGTACTTC. The complete variable domain, with remaining parts taken from reference TRBV28 and TRBJ2-7, reads DVKVTQSSRYLVKRTGEKVFLECVQDMDHENMFWYRQDPGLGLRLIYFSYDVKMKEKGDIPEGYSVSREKKERFSLILESASTNQTSMYLCASSPLGTGKNEQYFGPGTRLTVT.

This clonotype was detected a few times. This chain links TRBV27 with TRBJ2-5; no definite D call. The germline gives CDR1 MNHEY, CDR2 SMNVEV (reference sequence). The germline V and J ends were trimmed by 1 base and 5 bases, with 14 bases remaining between them. The length of the CDR3 is 15 residues. DNA for the CDR3: TGTGCCAGCAGTTTATTTGGGCCGGATGCTGAGACCCAGTACTTC. As protein: CASSLFGPDAETQYF.

This clonotype was seen repeatedly, ten times or more. The CDR3 region has the DNA TGCGCCAGCAGCAGACGGAATAATGAAAAACTGTTTTTT. Translating gives CASSRRNNEKLFF. V gene TRBV5-1 combines with J gene TRBJ1-4; D is uncertain. V was shortened by 4 bases and J by 4 bases, with 8 bases between the two germline ends. Per the germline V gene, CDR1 is SGHRS and CDR2 is YFSETQ. The CDR3 is made up of 13 amino acids. The whole variable domain, filled in from reference TRBV5-1 and TRBJ1-4, reads KAGVTQTPRYLIKTRGQQVTLSCSPISGHRSVSWYQQTPGQGLQFLFEYFSETQRNKGNFPGRFSGRQFSNSRSEMNVSTLELGDSALYLCASSRRNNEKLFFGSGTQLSVL.

The genes are TRBV20-1 and TRBJ2-3, with D possibly being TRBD1 or TRBD2 (5 bases each). Germline loops: CDR1 DFQATT, CDR2 SNEGSKA (reference sequence). Trimming shortened V by 2 bases and J by 2 bases, and 17 bases separated the two germline ends. The CDR3 has 16 residues. CDR3 sequence (DNA): TGCAGTGCTAGATCCATGCCCGGGACCCTCACAGATACGCAGTATTTT. Translating it yields CSARSMPGTLTDTQYF.

V gene TRBV28 combines with J gene TRBJ1-2; D perhaps matches TRBD1 (5 bases). Germline CDR1 reads MDHEN; CDR2 reads SYDVKM. The CDR3 consists of 13 residues. V dropped 6 bases and J dropped 4 bases, with 12 bases sitting between them. CDR3 nucleotide sequence: TGTGCCAGCAGCGCGGGACGGACCTATGGCTACACCTTC. Translating gives CASSAGRTYGYTF.

This clonotype has only a few counts. The chain uses TRBV2 and TRBJ2-7, with D uncertain. The V gene lost 7 bases and the J gene lost 6 bases, with 22 bases spanning the gap. Germline V gene sequence: CDR1 SNHLY, CDR2 FYNNEI. The CDR3 contains 15 residues. The DNA of the CDR3 is TGTGCCAGCATTCCTGGGGATCCCAATCCGGGCGAGCAGTACTTC. It yields the protein CASIPGDPNPGEQYF.

This chain joins TRBV10-3 and TRBJ2-5; no clear D. The CDR3 is 14 amino acids. Trimming stripped 0 bases from V and 3 bases from J, with 8 bases between. Germline V CDR1 and CDR2: ENHRY, SYGVKD. The CDR3 region has the DNA TGTGCCATCAGTGAGTCATCAGTGAAAGAGACCCAGTACTTC. Translated, it gives CAISESSVKETQYF.

This chain's CDR3 is CSVKVGNGYTF. The CDR3 DNA follows: TGCAGCGTTAAAGTGGGAAATGGCTACACCTTC. This sequence joins TRBV29-1 and TRBJ1-2; D not certain. Germline CDR1 and CDR2: SQVTM and ANQGSEA. V lost 5 bases, J lost 6 bases, and 10 bases lay in between. The CDR3 runs 11 residues.

This clonotype has just a few counts. DNA for the CDR3: TGTGCCAGCAGTTTAGGTGCGCAGGGGGCGTACCAGGAGCAGTACTTC. Protein: CASSLGAQGAYQEQYF. This chain joins TRBV28 and TRBJ2-7, with 8 bases lining up with TRBD1. Losses at the gene ends were 2 bases for V and 7 bases for J; bases not matched to a gene: 13. The CDR3 loop spans 16 amino acids. Looked up from germline, CDR1 is MDHEN and CDR2 is SYDVKM.

This sequence joins TRBV4-1 and TRBJ2-5, with D tentatively TRBD2 (5 bases). CDR3 length equals 14 residues. The V gene lost 0 bases and the J gene lost 4 bases, with 9 bases spanning the gap. Germline CDR1 reads MGHRA; CDR2 reads YSYEKL. CDR3 in DNA: TGCGCCAGCAGCCAAGATTGGAGGACAGAGACCCAGTACTTC. This codes for CASSQDWRTETQYF.

This clonotype was seen a handful of times. The V gene is TRBV10-3, the J gene TRBJ1-2, with 8 bases aligning to TRBD1. V trimming: 6 bases; J trimming: 8 bases; junction bases outside the gene matches: 8. CDR3 length equals 13 residues. Germline CDR1 ENHRY, CDR2 SYGVKD. The CDR3 loop reads CAISPPRGRGYTF. The CDR3 region has the DNA TGTGCCATCAGCCCACCCAGGGGGCGAGGCTACACCTTC.